This T cell receptor (beta chain) derives from a study of neurological immune-mediated disorders. Overall study findings and caveats: There were no CDR3 amino acid sequences shared by expanded clones across subjects, a result suggesting private repertoires in all groups. The most TCR clonal expansion was seen in HTLV-1-associated myelopathy, whereas the least was seen in multiple sclerosis, below the level in healthy controls.

Time point noted: technical triplicate 1. The sample holds many counts of this clonotype. Its antigen remains unidentified. From germline, CDR1 is MGHRA and CDR2 YSYEKL. V dropped 1 base and J dropped 4 bases, with 10 bases sitting between them. The CDR3 has 15 amino acids. The cDNA came from 5'RACE, which used 10-nucleotide random UMIs. TCRdb re-called the 5' RACE reads with MiXCR, one entry per CDR3 protein. The sample includes 25,000 or so distinct CDR3 sequences, 13% of them seen just once. The sequence came from a female donor with HTLV-1-associated myelopathy (HAM/TSP). Specimen: CD4+ T cells from blood. The rearrangement links TRBV4-1 to TRBJ1-4, with D unresolved. The CDR3 bases are TGCGCCAGCAGCCAAGGGACGGCATTTAATGAAAAACTGTTTTTT. Amino acid sequence: CASSQGTAFNEKLFF.